These 13 T cell receptor beta chains originate from one sample sequenced in a study of cytomegalovirus exposure and HLA in healthy donors. It was with 60 Vbeta and 13 Jbeta primers that the PCR ran. Sequencing used immunoSEQ multiplex PCR; TCRdb keeps in-frame clones, though not all of them. The table includes 150,000 to 200,000 clones, 77% detected once. Sequencing used PBMCs. These receptors were obtained from a woman aged 25 to 39 in good health and CMV-seropositive.

The chain carries TRBV11-2 and TRBJ2-1; TRBD2 might be the D (5 bases). CDR3 length equals 18 residues. The V gene's germline CDR1 is SGHAT and CDR2 FQNNGV. V was trimmed by 2 bases and J by 1 base, leaving 18 bases between them. The CDR3 loop reads CASSLKIWRAQSYNEQFF. CDR3 nucleotides: TGTGCCAGCAGCTTAAAAATCTGGCGGGCCCAATCCTACAATGAGCAGTTCTTC.

The sample holds one count of this clone. The chain employs TRBV2 and TRBJ1-2; D unresolved. Germline V gene data show CDR1 as SNHLY and CDR2 as FYNNEI. The CDR3 totals 14 residues. V lost 6 bases and J 0 bases, leaving 11 bases between the germline ends. This CDR3 is CASSEGVTNYGYTF. The CDR3 bases are TGTGCCAGCAGCGAGGGTGTGACTAACTATGGCTACACCTTC.

The chain joins TRBV9 to TRBJ2-3; TRBD2 might be the D (6 bases). The V and J ends lost 4 bases and 5 bases respectively, with 17 bases between them. CDR1 and CDR2 (germline): SGDLS, YYNGEE. The CDR3 covers 15 residues. In DNA form, the CDR3 reads TGTGCCAGCAGCCCCCGAGGAGGGGACGGAGATACGCAGTATTTT. It is translated as CASSPRGGDGDTQYF.

The chain carries TRBV2 and TRBJ1-1, with D unresolved. With 4 bases removed from V and 0 bases from J, the gap between germline ends came to 9 bases. Per germline, CDR1 SNHLY and CDR2 FYNNEI. There are 14 residues in the CDR3. The CDR3 here is CASSVTEMNTEAFF. In nucleotides, the CDR3 is TGTGCCAGCAGTGTTACAGAGATGAACACTGAAGCTTTCTTT.

CDR3 bases: TGTGCCAGCAGCGTAGAAGGACTAGCGGAACCTTGGGAAGATACGCAGTATTTT. Translated: CASSVEGLAEPWEDTQYF. The chain is built from TRBV9 and TRBJ2-3; 10 bases line up with TRBD2. The trim removed 0 bases at V and 5 bases at J, leaving 12 bases unmatched. Germline loops: CDR1 SGDLS, CDR2 YYNGEE. CDR3 length equals 18 residues. Filled out from reference TRBV9 and TRBJ2-3, the complete variable domain reads DSGVTQTPKHLITATGQRVTLRCSPRSGDLSVYWYQQSLDQGLQFLIQYYNGEERAKGNILERFSAQQFPDLHSELNLSSLELGDSALYFCASSVEGLAEPWEDTQYFGPGTRLTVL.

Notes on this clone: The sample has other DNA sequences that encode this CDR3 too. CDR3 loop: CASTLAGAPTDTQYF. The CDR3 DNA reads as TGCGCCAGCACCCTAGCTGGAGCCCCCACAGATACGCAGTATTTT. The rearrangement joins TRBV5-1 to TRBJ2-3; D is possibly TRBD2 (5 bases). CDR1 is SGHRS and CDR2 is YFSETQ in the germline V gene. CDR3 length: 15 residues. V was cut by 6 bases and J by 2 bases, with 16 bases left in between.

The genes are TRBV6-4 and TRBJ2-1, with 11 bases that match TRBD2. Germline CDR1 is MRHNA and CDR2 is SNTAGT. V lost 5 bases to trimming and J lost 2 bases; unmatched junction nucleotides: 8. The CDR3 consists of 17 residues. The CDR3 DNA follows: TGTGCCAGCAGTCCCGGGACTAGCGGAGGAGCCTACAATGAGCAGTTCTTC. Protein: CASSPGTSGGAYNEQFF.

The chain links TRBV2 to TRBJ1-1; D unresolved. Germline assignment: CDR1 SNHLY and CDR2 FYNNEI. The CDR3 sequence is 13 residues long. V was shortened by 8 bases and J by 0 bases, with 10 bases between the two germline ends. CDR3 coding DNA: TGTGCCAGCGTTCGGGAGTTGAACACTGAAGCTTTCTTT. Protein sequence: CASVRELNTEAFF.

The chain links TRBV18 to TRBJ2-7; D is unclear. The germline V gene has CDR1 KGHSH and CDR2 LQKENI. Trimming shortened V by 0 bases and J by 4 bases, and 7 bases separated the two germline ends. The length of the CDR3 is 13 residues. CDR3 in DNA: TGTGCCAGCTCACCACCTTCCCAGTACGAGCAGTACTTC. Its protein product is CASSPPSQYEQYF.

This chain links TRBV10-3 with TRBJ2-3, with 9 bases aligning to TRBD2. The germline V gene encodes CDR1 ENHRY and CDR2 SYGVKD. CDR3 length equals 13 residues. J lost 5 bases, V lost 6 bases, and 3 bases had no gene match. CDR3 residues: CAIRGLAEDTQYF. The CDR3 DNA reads TGTGCCATCAGGGGACTAGCAGAAGATACGCAGTATTTT.

This clone came up a few times. This chain links TRBV10-3 with TRBJ1-4; TRBD1 aligns across 9 bases. There are 14 residues in the CDR3. CDR1 is ENHRY, CDR2 SYGVKD, per germline. V dropped 2 bases and J dropped 8; count of bases not matched to a gene: 3. The CDR3 is CAISEEGTGEKLFF. As DNA, the CDR3 is TGTGCCATCAGTGAGGAGGGGACAGGGGAAAAACTGTTTTTT.

The chain uses TRBV7-8 and TRBJ2-1; D gene unclear. CDR3 length: 14 residues. The V end was cut by 2 bases, the J end by 6 bases, with 11 bases between. CDR1 and CDR2 (germline): SGHVS, FQNEAQ. CDR3 nucleotides: TGTGCCAGCAGCTTAATGTCTAGTTTCAATGAGCAGTTCTTC. It encodes CASSLMSSFNEQFF.

V and J are TRBV30 and TRBJ2-3, with TRBD2 as a possible D gene (5 bases). The germline V gene has CDR1 GTSNPN and CDR2 SVGIG (reference sequence). The CDR3 runs to 15 residues. Between the trimmed V and J ends, which lost 2 bases and 6 bases, there was a span of 18 bases. CDR3 in DNA: TGTGCCTGGAGTTTCCGCCGACAATGGGAGGATACGCAGTATTTT. Translation: CAWSFRRQWEDTQYF.